The clone carrying this T cell receptor (beta chain) was seen ten or more times. Its specificity is not known. This record comes from a study of CD8+CD57+ T cells in acquired aplastic anemia. About the research overall: The study obtained an average of approximately 3 ug of DNA from sorted CD4+ and CD8+ cells. In CD4+ cells, healthy donors produced an average of about 10.8 million reads.

The CDR3 has 15 residues. Trimming shortened V by 3 bases and J by 6 bases, and 15 bases separated the two germline ends. Study-wide results and limits: Common to patients and controls were twenty-nine CD8+ CDR3 sequences. Between patients and controls, CD8+ Simpson's diversity did not vary significantly.

For CDR3 and TCR beta VDJ profiling, genomic DNA was the template used. MiXCR, applied by TCRdb to the reads, yields one record per CDR3 protein. The sample has about 62,000 distinct CDR3 sequences, around 50% seen once; the top ten hold around 2.3%. This TCR derives from a human donor in good health, serving as a control. V and J are TRBV12-3 or TRBV12-4 and TRBJ1-5, with D perhaps matching TRBD1 (6 bases). Sequenced sample: sorted CD4+, CD8+, or CD8+CD57+ T cells (not recorded which) from PBMCs. The CDR3: CASSFVRGSPQPQHF. CDR3 bases: TGTGCCAGCAGTTTCGTCAGGGGTTCCCCTCAGCCCCAGCATTTT.